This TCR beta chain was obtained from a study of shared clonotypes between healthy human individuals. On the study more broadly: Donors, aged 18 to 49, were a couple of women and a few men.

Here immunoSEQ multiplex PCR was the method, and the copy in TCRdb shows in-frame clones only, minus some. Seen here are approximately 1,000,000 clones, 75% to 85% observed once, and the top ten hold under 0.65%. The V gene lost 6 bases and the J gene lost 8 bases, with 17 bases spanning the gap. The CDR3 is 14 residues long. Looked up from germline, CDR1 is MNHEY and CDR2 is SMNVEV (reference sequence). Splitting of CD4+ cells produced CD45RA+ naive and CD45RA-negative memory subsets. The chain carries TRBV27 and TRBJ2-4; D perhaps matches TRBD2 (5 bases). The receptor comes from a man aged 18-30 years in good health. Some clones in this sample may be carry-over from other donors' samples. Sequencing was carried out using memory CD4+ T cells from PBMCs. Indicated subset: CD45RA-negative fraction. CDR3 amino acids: CASRGRVGGYIQYF. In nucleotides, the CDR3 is TGTGCCAGCAGAGGAAGGGTTGGAGGATACATTCAGTACTTC.